What follows are 3 T cell receptor beta chains derived from one specimen sequenced in a study of radiotherapy plus CTLA-4 blockade in lung cancer. Sequencing was performed with immunoSEQ multiplex PCR; in TCRdb, only in-frame clones are kept and a portion is missing. The sample lists under 65,000 clones, around 80% occurring once. The sample in question was peripheral blood, obtained from a patient treated with radiotherapy plus ipilimumab. The receptors stem from a human donor with non-small cell lung cancer whose response to radiotherapy plus ipilimumab could not be evaluated.

The chain uses TRBV15 and TRBJ2-3; TRBD2 agrees at 7 bases. This CDR3 is 19 amino acids long. Losses at the gene ends were 0 bases for V and 7 bases for J; bases not matched to a gene: 19. Germline assignment: CDR1 LNHNV and CDR2 YYDKDF (reference sequence). CDR3 in amino acids: CATSRDLLLMGSGGNTQYF. CDR3 DNA sequence: TGTGCCACCAGCAGAGATCTCTTACTAATGGGTTCGGGGGGAAATACGCAGTATTTT.

The rearrangement joins TRBV28 to TRBJ1-5; tentative D call: TRBD1 (5 bases). The CDR3 is 12 amino acids. Germline V lookup: CDR1 MDHEN, CDR2 SYDVKM. Deletions cut 3 bases from V and 6 bases from J, with 6 bases between. The DNA of the CDR3 is TGTGCCAGCAGTTTGCAGGGTCAGCCCCAGCATTTT. Its translation: CASSLQGQPQHF.

This clone was detected only once. This rearrangement joins TRBV7-6 to TRBJ2-1; D may be TRBD2 (5 bases). The germline V and J ends were trimmed by 5 bases and 0 bases, with 11 bases remaining between them. CDR1 SGHVS and CDR2 FNYEAQ come from the germline V gene. The CDR3 contains 15 residues. The CDR3 sequence is CASSDIASSYNEQFF. The CDR3, as DNA: TGTGCCAGCAGCGACATAGCGAGCTCCTACAATGAGCAGTTCTTC. Variable domain in full (rest from reference TRBV7-6 and TRBJ2-1): GAGVSQSPRYKVTKRGQDVALRCDPISGHVSLYWYRQALGQGPEFLTYFNYEAQQDKSGLPNDRFSAERPEGSISTLTIQRTEQRDSAMYRCASSDIASSYNEQFFGPGTRLTVL.